This T cell receptor beta chain was recovered during a study of blood T cell repertoires in COVID-19. The CDR3 sequence is 15 residues long. CDR1 is SGHTA and CDR2 is FQGNSA in the germline V gene. Trimming cost V 5 bases and J 4 bases; bases outside gene matches: 9. This table comes from immunoSEQ multiplex PCR, and its TCRdb copy is limited to in-frame clones, with some not included. The sample shows 150,000 to 180,000 clones, nearly 80% of them seen only once. The sample holds one count of this clone. Sequencing input: peripheral blood. This chain connects TRBV7-2 to TRBJ2-3; 7 nucleotides agree with TRBD2. The origin of this receptor is a man aged 80 or over with acute or convalescent COVID-19. The CDR3: CASSLRAGEADTQYF. The CDR3 coding sequence is TGTGCCAGCAGCCTAAGGGCGGGGGAGGCAGATACGCAGTATTTT.